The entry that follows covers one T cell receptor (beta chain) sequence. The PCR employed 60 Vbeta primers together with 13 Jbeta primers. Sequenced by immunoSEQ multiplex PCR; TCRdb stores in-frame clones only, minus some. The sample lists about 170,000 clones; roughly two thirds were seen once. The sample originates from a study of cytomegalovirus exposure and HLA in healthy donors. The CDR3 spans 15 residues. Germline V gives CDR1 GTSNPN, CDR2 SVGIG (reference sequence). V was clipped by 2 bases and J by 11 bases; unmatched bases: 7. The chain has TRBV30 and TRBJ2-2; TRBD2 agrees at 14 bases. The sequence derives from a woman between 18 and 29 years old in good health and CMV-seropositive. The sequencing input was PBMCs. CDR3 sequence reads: CAWSQMTSGGDELFF. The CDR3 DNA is TGTGCCTGGAGTCAGATGACTAGCGGGGGGGATGAGCTGTTTTTT.